The T cell receptor (beta chain) under discussion was sequenced for a study of control samples from healthy donors and cancer patients. The V gene lost 3 bases and the J gene lost 1 base, with 6 bases spanning the gap. CDR3 size: 13 residues. Germline V lookup: CDR1 SGHTA, CDR2 FQGTGA. Only in-frame clones appear in the TCRdb table, and some are missing; sequencing was by immunoSEQ multiplex PCR. This table holds more than 110,000 clones, roughly 92% found once. This clone was counted only a few times. The genes are TRBV7-3 and TRBJ1-1; D is undetermined. The source is a man aged 25 to 45 in good health. What was sequenced was blood. As DNA, the CDR3 is TGTGCCAGCAGCTTGCATGGGAACACTGAAGCTTTCTTT. Amino acid sequence: CASSLHGNTEAFF.